This TCR beta chain was documented in a study of blood T cells in healthy people across ages. With a J-beta primer mix and a sample-barcoded 5' primer, a second PCR ran about 7 to 11 cycles. Each CDR3 protein gets one entry after TCRdb re-called the 5' RACE reads with MiXCR. The sample includes about 1.5 million distinct CDR3 sequences, approximately 40% of them seen just once. General study findings and limits: Fewer expanded clones and more diversity marked long-lived versus aged donors.

The extraction recovered at least 5.5 micrograms of total RNA per sample. This clonotype was recorded a few times. Its antigen is currently unknown. The trim removed 4 bases at V and 7 bases at J, leaving 3 bases unmatched. Germline CDR1 reads MDHEN; CDR2 reads SYDVKM. This CDR3 contains 12 residues. The receptor's source is a young woman in good health. Input material: blood. This chain links TRBV28 with TRBJ2-5; TRBD2 matches at 7 bases. This chain's CDR3 is CASSYTSATQYF. Here the CDR3 DNA reads TGTGCCAGCAGTTATACTAGCGCGACCCAGTACTTC.